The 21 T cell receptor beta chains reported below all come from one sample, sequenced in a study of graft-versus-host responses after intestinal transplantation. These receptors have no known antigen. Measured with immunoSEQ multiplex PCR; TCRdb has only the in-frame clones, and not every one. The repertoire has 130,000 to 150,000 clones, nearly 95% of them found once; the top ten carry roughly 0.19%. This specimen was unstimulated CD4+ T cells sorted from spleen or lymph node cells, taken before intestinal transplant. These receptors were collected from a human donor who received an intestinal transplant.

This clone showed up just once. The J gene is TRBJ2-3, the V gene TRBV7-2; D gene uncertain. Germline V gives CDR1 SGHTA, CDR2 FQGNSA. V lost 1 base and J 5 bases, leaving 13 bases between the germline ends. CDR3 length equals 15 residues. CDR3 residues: CASSLGHSLGDTQYF. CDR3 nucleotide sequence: TGTGCCAGCAGCTTAGGTCACAGCCTGGGAGATACGCAGTATTTT.

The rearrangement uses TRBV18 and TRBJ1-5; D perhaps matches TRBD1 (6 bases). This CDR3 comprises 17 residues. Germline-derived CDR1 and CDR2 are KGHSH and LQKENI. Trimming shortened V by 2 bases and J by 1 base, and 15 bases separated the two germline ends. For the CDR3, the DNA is TGTGCCAGCTCACCAGGGCAGGGGCCCACGAGCAATCAGCCCCAGCATTTT. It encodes CASSPGQGPTSNQPQHF. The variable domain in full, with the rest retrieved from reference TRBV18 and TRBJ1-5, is NAGVMQNPRHLVRRRGQEARLRCSPMKGHSHVYWYRQLPEEGLKFMVYLQKENIIDESGMPKERFSAEFPKEGPSILRIQQVVRGDSAAYFCASSPGQGPTSNQPQHFGDGTRLSIL.

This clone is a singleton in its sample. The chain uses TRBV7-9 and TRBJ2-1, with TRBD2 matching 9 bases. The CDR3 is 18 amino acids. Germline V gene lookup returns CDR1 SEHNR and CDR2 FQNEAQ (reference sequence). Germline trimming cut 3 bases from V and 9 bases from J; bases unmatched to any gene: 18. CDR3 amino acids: CASSLRREGRASRSEQFF. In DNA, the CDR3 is TGTGCCAGCAGCTTGAGGCGGGAGGGCCGTGCGAGTCGGAGTGAGCAGTTCTTC.

The CDR3 nucleotides are TGTGCCAGCAAATCCGAGCAGTACTTC. Its translation is CASKSEQYF. The chain carries TRBV6-4 and TRBJ2-7; D is ambiguous. CDR3 length equals 9 residues. V lost 7 bases and J lost 6, with 4 bases in between. Germline V gene sequence: CDR1 MRHNA, CDR2 SNTAGT.

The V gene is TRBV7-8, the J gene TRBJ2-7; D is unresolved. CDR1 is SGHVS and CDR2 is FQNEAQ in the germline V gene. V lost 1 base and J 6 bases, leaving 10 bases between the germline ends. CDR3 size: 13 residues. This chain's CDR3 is CASSLDPWGEQYF. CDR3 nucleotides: TGTGCCAGCAGCTTAGATCCGTGGGGCGAGCAGTACTTC.

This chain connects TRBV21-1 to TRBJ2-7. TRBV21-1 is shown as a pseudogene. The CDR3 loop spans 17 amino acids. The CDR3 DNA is TGTGCCAGCAGCAAAAGCTCAGGGACGAGGGAGTCCTACGAGCAGTACTTC. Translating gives CASSKSSGTRESYEQYF.

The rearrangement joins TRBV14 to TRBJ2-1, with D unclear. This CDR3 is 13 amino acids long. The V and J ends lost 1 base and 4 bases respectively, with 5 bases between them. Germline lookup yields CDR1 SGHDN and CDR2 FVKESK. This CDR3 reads CASSQGDYNEQFF. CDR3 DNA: TGTGCCAGCAGCCAAGGTGATTACAATGAGCAGTTCTTC.

The chain's CDR3 is CASSLTSGGLGYGYTF. CDR3 sequence (DNA): TGTGCCAGCAGTTTAACATCAGGGGGCTTAGGCTATGGCTACACCTTC. The chain uses TRBV28 and TRBJ1-2; 8 nucleotides agree with TRBD1. The ends lost 2 bases at V and 4 bases at J; junction bases unmatched: 9. The V gene's germline CDR1 is MDHEN and CDR2 SYDVKM. CDR3 length equals 16 residues.

For the CDR3, the DNA is TGTGCCAGCAGTGTCAGACAGGTTGGCAATCAGCCCCAGCATTTT. Protein: CASSVRQVGNQPQHF. The V and J genes are TRBV28 and TRBJ1-5, with a possible D match to TRBD1 (6 bases). Trimming removed 5 bases at V and 2 bases at J, with 13 bases between. Per the germline V gene, CDR1 is MDHEN and CDR2 is SYDVKM. This CDR3 spans 15 amino acids. Based on the CDR3 plus reference TRBV28 and TRBJ1-5, the full variable domain is DVKVTQSSRYLVKRTGEKVFLECVQDMDHENMFWYRQDPGLGLRLIYFSYDVKMKEKGDIPEGYSVSREKKERFSLILESASTNQTSMYLCASSVRQVGNQPQHFGDGTRLSIL.

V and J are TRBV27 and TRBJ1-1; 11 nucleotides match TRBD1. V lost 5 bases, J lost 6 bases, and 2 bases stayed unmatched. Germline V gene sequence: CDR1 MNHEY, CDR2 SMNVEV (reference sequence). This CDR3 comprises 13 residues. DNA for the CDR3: TGTGCCAGCAGTCGGGGACAGGGGGCTGAAGCTTTCTTT. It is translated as CASSRGQGAEAFF.

CDR3 loop: CASSFFQGSYNEQFF. Here the CDR3 DNA reads TGTGCCAGCAGTTTTTTTCAGGGATCCTACAATGAGCAGTTCTTC. The chain uses TRBV6-6 and TRBJ2-1, with D maybe TRBD1 (5 bases). This CDR3 comprises 15 residues. The V and J ends lost 4 bases and 1 base respectively, with 11 bases between them. Germline V CDR1 and CDR2: MNHNY, SVGAGI (reference sequence).

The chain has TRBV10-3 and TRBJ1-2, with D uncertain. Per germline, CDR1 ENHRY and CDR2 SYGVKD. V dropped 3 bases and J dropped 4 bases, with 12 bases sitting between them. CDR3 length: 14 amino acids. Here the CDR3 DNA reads TGTGCCATCAGTGAAAATCGGGCCGGCTATGGCTACACCTTC. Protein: CAISENRAGYGYTF.

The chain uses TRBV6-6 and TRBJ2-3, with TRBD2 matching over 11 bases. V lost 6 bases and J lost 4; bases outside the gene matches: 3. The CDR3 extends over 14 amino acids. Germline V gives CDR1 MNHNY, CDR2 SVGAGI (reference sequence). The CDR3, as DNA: TGTGCCAGCAGAATAGCGGGAGGGGCAGATACGCAGTATTTT. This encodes CASRIAGGADTQYF.

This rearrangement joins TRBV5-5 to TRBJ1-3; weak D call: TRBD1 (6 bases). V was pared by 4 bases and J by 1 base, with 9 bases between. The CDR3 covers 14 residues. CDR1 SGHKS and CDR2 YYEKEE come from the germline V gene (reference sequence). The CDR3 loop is CASSMGQSGNTIYF. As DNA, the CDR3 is TGTGCCAGCAGCATGGGACAATCTGGAAACACCATATATTTT. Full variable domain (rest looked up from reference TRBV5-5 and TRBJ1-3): DAGVTQSPTHLIKTRGQQVTLRCSPISGHKSVSWYQQVLGQGPQFIFQYYEKEERGRGNFPDRFSARQFPNYSSELNVNALLLGDSALYLCASSMGQSGNTIYFGEGSWLTVV.

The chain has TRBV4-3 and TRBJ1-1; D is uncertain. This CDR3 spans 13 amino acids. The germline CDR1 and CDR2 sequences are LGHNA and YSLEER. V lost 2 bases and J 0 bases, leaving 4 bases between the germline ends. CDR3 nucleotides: TGCGCCAGCAGCCAACAGATGAACACTGAAGCTTTCTTT. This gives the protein CASSQQMNTEAFF.

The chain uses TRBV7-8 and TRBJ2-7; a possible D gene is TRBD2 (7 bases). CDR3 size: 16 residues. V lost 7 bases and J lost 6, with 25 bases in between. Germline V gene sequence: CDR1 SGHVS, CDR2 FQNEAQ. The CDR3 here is CASTQRGGDQAGEQYF. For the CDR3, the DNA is TGTGCCAGCACCCAAAGGGGGGGGGATCAGGCGGGCGAGCAGTACTTC.

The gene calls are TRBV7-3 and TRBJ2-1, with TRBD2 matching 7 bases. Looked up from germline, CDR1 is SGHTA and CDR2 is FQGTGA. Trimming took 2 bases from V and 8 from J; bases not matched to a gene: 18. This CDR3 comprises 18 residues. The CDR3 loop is CASSLGAAGRPIEHEQFF. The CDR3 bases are TGTGCCAGCAGCTTAGGAGCAGCGGGACGGCCAATAGAACATGAGCAGTTCTTC.

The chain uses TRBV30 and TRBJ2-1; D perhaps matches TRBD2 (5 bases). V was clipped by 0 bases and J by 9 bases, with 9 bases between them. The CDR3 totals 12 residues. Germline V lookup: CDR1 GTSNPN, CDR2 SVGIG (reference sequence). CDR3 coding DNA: TGTGCCTGGAGTGTCGGACTGGGTGAGCAGTTCTTC. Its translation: CAWSVGLGEQFF.

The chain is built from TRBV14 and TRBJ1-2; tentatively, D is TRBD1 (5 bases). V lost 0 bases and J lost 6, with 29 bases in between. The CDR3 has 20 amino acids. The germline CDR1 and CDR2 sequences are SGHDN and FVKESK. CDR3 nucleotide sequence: TGTGCCAGCAGCCAAGAAGCACTAAAGAACGGACGGCGCGAACAGGATGGCTACACCTTC. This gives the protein CASSQEALKNGRREQDGYTF.

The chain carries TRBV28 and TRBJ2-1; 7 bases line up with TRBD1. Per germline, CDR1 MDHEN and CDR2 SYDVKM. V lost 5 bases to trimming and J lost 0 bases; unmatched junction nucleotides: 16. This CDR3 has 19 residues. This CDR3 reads CASSPPRDSSYNSYNEQFF. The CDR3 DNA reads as TGTGCCAGCAGTCCTCCCCGGGACAGTTCATATAACTCCTACAATGAGCAGTTCTTC.

In DNA, the CDR3 is TGTGCCATCTGGGAGGGGGCGGGCAATCAGCCCCAGCATTTT. It yields the protein CAIWEGAGNQPQHF. The chain employs TRBV10-3 and TRBJ1-5; the match to TRBD1 covers 7 bases. Germline lookup yields CDR1 ENHRY and CDR2 SYGVKD. V was pared by 8 bases and J by 2 bases, with 6 bases of the junction left unmatched. CDR3 size: 14 residues.